This TCR beta chain was recorded in a study of cytotoxic CD8 clonotypes in ibrutinib-treated CLL. About this clone: Its antigen is as yet unknown.

The germline V gene has CDR1 ENHRY and CDR2 SYGVKD. There are 11 residues in the CDR3. V lost 8 bases to trimming and J lost 3 bases, with 8 bases between them. Target depth was 1 in 200,000 to 1 in 1 million T cells, about 10x per clonotype. Repertoires were generated with immunoSEQ multiplex PCR, while TCRdb's copy carries only in-frame clones and drops some. The profile shows roughly 250,000 clones, less than 75% of them singletons. The study's findings and limits: Clonality showed a rise at ibrutinib response that reversed toward baseline at progression. Clonality was higher at baseline than in age-matched healthy donors and tracked circulating CD8+ T-cell counts. There were few public clonotypes, and on treatment they contracted or stayed stable.

The clonotype comes from a human donor with chronic lymphocytic leukemia. The chain has TRBV10-3 and TRBJ2-7, with no clear D. The sequences come from PBMCs, collected after 24 months of ibrutinib treatment. CDR3 in amino acids: CAIQDFYEQYF. DNA of the CDR3: TGTGCCATCCAAGACTTCTACGAGCAGTACTTC.